Each of the 2 T cell receptor beta chains below was sequenced from the same sample in a study of human T cells and chemical hapten exposure. TCRdb called the 5' RACE reads again in MiXCR, with one record for every CDR3 protein. This sample carries tens of thousands of distinct CDR3 sequences, roughly 8% of them seen once, and the ten largest clones take roughly 2.4%. Unfractionated whole blood yielded the extracted total RNA. The receptors derive from a male donor in good health.

The table lists this clonotype with a few counts. The chain links TRBV6-2 or TRBV6-3 to TRBJ2-3, with D unresolved. The CDR3 spans 17 residues. Germline V CDR1 and CDR2: MNHEY, SVGEGT. The V end was cut by 6 bases, the J end by 2 bases, with 21 bases between. The CDR3 coding sequence is TGTGCCAGCAGCCCCGTCCTCAGGAACACTAACACAGATACGCAGTATTTT. This encodes CASSPVLRNTNTDTQYF.

CDR3 nucleotides: TGTGCCAGCAGCTTTGGACAGTATAGCGGCTACACCTTC. It encodes CASSFGQYSGYTF. V is TRBV7-2 and J is TRBJ1-2; D might be TRBD1 (6 bases). V was cut by 3 bases and J by 8 bases, with 13 bases left in between. The CDR3 extends over 13 amino acids. Germline V lookup: CDR1 SGHTA, CDR2 FQGNSA.